This note documents a single T cell receptor (beta chain) sequence. The sample is drawn from a study of shared clonotypes between healthy human individuals. Execution of the assay was at deep level. TCRdb's copy holds only in-frame clones and misses some; the assay was immunoSEQ multiplex PCR. The sample consists of roughly 510,000 clones, 75% to 80% of them appearing once. The CDR3 loop spans 15 amino acids. CDR1 is SGHVS, CDR2 FQNEAQ, per germline. Trimming cost V 6 bases and J 2 bases; bases outside gene matches: 7. Within Nashville, Tennessee resided all donors, each a Caucasian adult. The clonotype was recovered from a woman in her forties in good health. Some clones in this sample may be carry-over from other donors' samples. J is TRBJ2-1 and V is TRBV7-8; 7 nucleotides align to TRBD2. Sequencing used PBMCs. The chain's CDR3 is CASSISSGPYNEQFF. As DNA, the CDR3 is TGTGCCAGCAGTATTTCTAGCGGACCCTACAATGAGCAGTTCTTC. The variable domain in full, completed from reference TRBV7-8 and TRBJ2-1, reads GAGVSQSPRYKVAKRGQDVALRCDPISGHVSLFWYQQALGQGPEFLTYFQNEAQLDKSGLPSDRFFAERPEGSVSTLKIQRTQQEDSAVYLCASSISSGPYNEQFFGPGTRLTVL.